Listed below are T cell receptor beta chains from one sample, sequenced in a study of blood T cells in healthy people across ages. TCRdb called the 5' RACE reads again in MiXCR, with one record for every CDR3 protein. The sample has about 1,500,000 distinct CDR3 sequences, under 30% seen once. The sequenced sample was blood. The receptors were gathered from a woman younger than 45 in good health. The CDR3 runs from the conserved cysteine through the conserved F or W. Fields, in order: clone size, V gene, D gene, CDR3 protein. The D gene is left open where the match is weak. Some rows mark clone size as missing; the rest say once, few, many or name a class of expanded clone.

abundance: many
v_gene: TRBV5-1
d_gene: -
CDR3aa: CASSLEGMGETQYF

abundance: many
v_gene: TRBV12-3/TRBV12-4
d_gene: -
CDR3aa: CASSLVGLSANEKLFF

abundance: once
v_gene: TRBV6-5
d_gene: -
CDR3aa: CASSSDPVTGNTEAFF

abundance: many
v_gene: TRBV7-9
d_gene: -
CDR3aa: CASSLGTGQGRGYTF

abundance: few
v_gene: TRBV20-1
d_gene: TRBD2
CDR3aa: CSARTRGGLLSTDTQYF

abundance: many
v_gene: TRBV12-3/TRBV12-4
d_gene: -
CDR3aa: CASSPSLGTDTQYF

abundance: few
v_gene: TRBV10-2
d_gene: -
CDR3aa: CASSVGQNSEQYF

abundance: -
v_gene: TRBV28
d_gene: -
CDR3aa: CASSFALPIRGHSPLNYGCTF

abundance: few
v_gene: TRBV4-1
d_gene: -
CDR3aa: CASSQVSWLSADTQYF

abundance: -
v_gene: TRBV9
d_gene: TRBD2
CDR3aa: CASSVGGGHNEQFF

abundance: few
v_gene: TRBV9
d_gene: TRBD1
CDR3aa: CASTRTGNYSYTF

abundance: many
v_gene: TRBV5-1
d_gene: TRBD2
CDR3aa: CASSPQTSGGLGETQYF

abundance: many
v_gene: TRBV5-4
d_gene: TRBD1
CDR3aa: CASSSGDRWNEQFF

abundance: few
v_gene: TRBV28
d_gene: TRBD1
CDR3aa: CASSFRPDRRNNSPLHF

abundance: few
v_gene: TRBV20-1
d_gene: TRBD2
CDR3aa: CSASLAGAYNEQFF

abundance: many
v_gene: TRBV11-2
d_gene: -
CDR3aa: CASSLWFDHEQYF

abundance: many
v_gene: TRBV12-3/TRBV12-4
d_gene: -
CDR3aa: CASTNPGDEQYF

abundance: -
v_gene: TRBV6-5
d_gene: TRBD1
CDR3aa: CASSRTGQRDEQFF

abundance: few
v_gene: TRBV28
d_gene: -
CDR3aa: CASGLGGVQADTQYF

abundance: -
v_gene: TRBV7-9
d_gene: -
CDR3aa: CARGFSPDTQYF

abundance: -
v_gene: TRBV7-9
d_gene: TRBD2
CDR3aa: CVSSLARGVYNEQFF

abundance: many
v_gene: TRBV5-1
d_gene: -
CDR3aa: CASSLEGSFLTYEQYF

abundance: -
v_gene: TRBV9
d_gene: -
CDR3aa: CASSLRQERGEQFF

abundance: -
v_gene: TRBV15
d_gene: TRBD2
CDR3aa: CATSRDGARTSGRVDEQFF

abundance: -
v_gene: TRBV7-2
d_gene: -
CDR3aa: CASSLDRLDTGELFF

abundance: -
v_gene: TRBV14
d_gene: TRBD2
CDR3aa: CASGQDGSGREQYF

abundance: few
v_gene: TRBV10-3
d_gene: -
CDR3aa: CAIKGGPGELFF

abundance: once
v_gene: TRBV12-3/TRBV12-4
d_gene: TRBD2
CDR3aa: CASSFGRGRADTQYF

abundance: few
v_gene: TRBV20-1
d_gene: TRBD1
CDR3aa: CSASVGQELYNEQFF

abundance: -
v_gene: TRBV5-6
d_gene: TRBD1
CDR3aa: CASSETGTEYYGYTF

abundance: -
v_gene: TRBV12-3/TRBV12-4
d_gene: TRBD1
CDR3aa: CASSQQGAINYGYTF

abundance: -
v_gene: TRBV7-3
d_gene: TRBD2
CDR3aa: CASSFHPSGGAVRNEQFF

abundance: -
v_gene: TRBV20-1
d_gene: -
CDR3aa: CSASPGGLSNEQFF

abundance: -
v_gene: TRBV5-1
d_gene: -
CDR3aa: CASSLTGKVFSTDTQYF

abundance: -
v_gene: TRBV10-3
d_gene: TRBD2
CDR3aa: CATSETASGPSTDTQYF

abundance: -
v_gene: TRBV5-6
d_gene: TRBD1
CDR3aa: CASSSTGVDGYTF

abundance: many
v_gene: TRBV6-5
d_gene: -
CDR3aa: CASSYSPGRWNEQYF

abundance: -
v_gene: TRBV7-3
d_gene: -
CDR3aa: CANSLSGRADEQYF

abundance: -
v_gene: TRBV5-1
d_gene: -
CDR3aa: CASSLCTASSYEQYF

abundance: -
v_gene: TRBV3-1
d_gene: -
CDR3aa: CASSHEGLAFF

abundance: -
v_gene: TRBV29-1
d_gene: -
CDR3aa: CSVEGGRGHNEQFF

abundance: -
v_gene: TRBV7-2
d_gene: TRBD2
CDR3aa: CASSLEGLVAYNEQYF

abundance: -
v_gene: TRBV4-1
d_gene: TRBD2
CDR3aa: CASSHGGGFGQETQYF

abundance: few
v_gene: TRBV20-1
d_gene: -
CDR3aa: CSAEQVLNTEAFF

abundance: -
v_gene: TRBV6-6
d_gene: -
CDR3aa: CASSCSKASNEQFF

abundance: -
v_gene: TRBV9
d_gene: TRBD2
CDR3aa: CVSSVGGGTYEQYF

abundance: -
v_gene: TRBV2
d_gene: TRBD2
CDR3aa: CASRWTSTDHEQFF

abundance: -
v_gene: TRBV4-3
d_gene: -
CDR3aa: CASSQVRAGYGYTF

abundance: -
v_gene: TRBV9
d_gene: -
CDR3aa: CASSFTGTPNEQFF

abundance: -
v_gene: TRBV15
d_gene: TRBD1
CDR3aa: CATSRDQGAGDGYTF

abundance: -
v_gene: TRBV10-3
d_gene: -
CDR3aa: CASRQGTSTDTQYF

abundance: -
v_gene: TRBV6-5
d_gene: -
CDR3aa: CASSYSPIRGYTGELFF

abundance: few
v_gene: TRBV7-8
d_gene: -
CDR3aa: CASSLAGRGNTEAFF

abundance: few
v_gene: TRBV20-1
d_gene: TRBD2
CDR3aa: CSAPGLGRADLEQFF

abundance: few
v_gene: TRBV29-1
d_gene: -
CDR3aa: CSVVVETDLPQHF

abundance: few
v_gene: TRBV29-1
d_gene: TRBD1
CDR3aa: CSVQLGQPMNTEAFF

abundance: many
v_gene: TRBV5-1
d_gene: -
CDR3aa: CASSQGQNTEAFF

abundance: few
v_gene: TRBV2
d_gene: TRBD1
CDR3aa: CASSEAPDRVGEQFF

abundance: few
v_gene: TRBV18
d_gene: -
CDR3aa: CASSPAREDQPQHF